What follows are 20 T cell receptor beta chains derived from one specimen sequenced in a study of OX40 agonist ivuxolimab in advanced cancers. Data came from immunoSEQ multiplex PCR; TCRdb stores just in-frame clones and leaves some out. The data contain 54,000 or so clones, over 75% of them singletons. The sample in question was CD4+ or CD8+ T cells sorted from blood, obtained in a trial of the OX40 agonist ivuxolimab. These TCRs come from an adult with an advanced solid tumor such as melanoma, head and neck, liver or kidney cancer.

The chain carries TRBV4-3 and TRBJ1-2; no definite D call. The V end was cut by 0 bases, the J end by 4 bases, with 9 bases between. This CDR3 region has 14 residues. Germline loops: CDR1 LGHNA, CDR2 YSLEER. The CDR3 coding sequence is TGCGCCAGCAGCCAAGAACACAGCTTCTATGGCTACACCTTC. Translation gives CASSQEHSFYGYTF.

Here the CDR3 reads CASGQSNQPQHF. CDR3 nucleotide sequence: TGCGCCAGTGGACAGAGCAATCAGCCCCAGCATTTT. The V gene is TRBV10-2, the J gene TRBJ1-5; D may be TRBD1 (6 bases). This CDR3 is built from 12 residues. Germline values: CDR1 WSHSY, CDR2 SAAADI. V was pared by 9 bases and J by 1 base, with 7 bases between.

This chain uses TRBV7-3 with TRBJ2-5; D possibly matches TRBD1 or TRBD2 (6 bases each). The CDR3 length is 15 residues. V was clipped by 0 bases and J by 5 bases, with 13 bases between them. CDR1 SGHTA and CDR2 FQGTGA come from the germline V gene. CDR3 amino acids: CASSLTSGAGETQYF. CDR3 DNA: TGTGCCAGCAGCTTAACGTCAGGGGCGGGGGAGACCCAGTACTTC.

The J gene is TRBJ1-2, the V gene TRBV28; the match to TRBD1 covers 8 bases. The CDR3 consists of 15 residues. The germline CDR1 and CDR2 sequences are MDHEN and SYDVKM. Germline trimming cut 1 base from V and 5 bases from J; bases unmatched to any gene: 6. CDR3 in amino acids: CASSLSVDRAYGYTF. The CDR3 coding sequence is TGTGCCAGCAGTTTATCGGTGGACAGGGCGTATGGCTACACCTTC.

This rearrangement joins TRBV18 to TRBJ1-1; D not resolved. Germline V gene sequence: CDR1 KGHSH, CDR2 LQKENI. With 3 bases removed from V and 3 bases from J, the gap between germline ends came to 14 bases. This CDR3 is 15 amino acids long. The CDR3, as DNA: TGTGCCAGCTCACCCCAATTTGTCCTCGACACTGAAGCTTTCTTT. This translates into CASSPQFVLDTEAFF.

The CDR3 protein is CASGRNRDTQYF. The CDR3 bases are TGTGCCAGCGGGCGCAACAGGGATACGCAGTATTTT. The chain employs TRBV2 and TRBJ2-3, with D possibly matching TRBD1 (5 bases). Germline CDR1 is SNHLY and CDR2 is FYNNEI. The CDR3 extends over 12 amino acids. V gave up 8 bases and J gave up 6 bases, with 12 bases separating them.

CDR3 protein: CASSADRASGNTIYF. The CDR3 DNA is TGTGCCAGCAGTGCGGACAGGGCCTCTGGAAACACCATATATTTT. V and J are TRBV2 and TRBJ1-3; 8 nucleotides line up with TRBD1. Per the germline V gene, CDR1 is SNHLY and CDR2 is FYNNEI. The V and J ends lost 4 bases and 0 bases, in that order; junction bases with no gene match: 2. The CDR3 runs 15 residues.

This clone came up a few times. The chain joins TRBV14 to TRBJ2-3; D is ambiguous. V lost 0 bases and J lost 6, with 7 bases in between. CDR3 length: 13 residues. CDR1 and CDR2 from the germline V gene are SGHDN and FVKESK. The CDR3 spells CASSQDLRDTQYF. DNA for the CDR3: TGTGCCAGCAGCCAAGATTTAAGGGATACGCAGTATTTT.

The gene calls are TRBV27 and TRBJ2-1; no firm D call. The CDR3 has 12 residues. V dropped 6 bases and J dropped 8 bases, with 11 bases sitting between them. In germline, CDR1 is MNHEY, CDR2 SMNVEV (reference sequence). The CDR3 DNA reads as TGTGCCAGCAGCCCCGTAGGATATGAGCAGTTCTTC. Protein: CASSPVGYEQFF.

This chain joins TRBV4-1 and TRBJ1-3; D unresolved. The V gene's germline CDR1 is MGHRA and CDR2 YSYEKL. The V gene lost 0 bases and the J gene lost 3 bases, with 9 bases spanning the gap. There are 15 residues in the CDR3. CDR3 in amino acids: CASSQDEAVGNTIYF. For the CDR3, the DNA is TGCGCCAGCAGCCAAGATGAGGCTGTTGGAAACACCATATATTTT.

The V call is TRBV5-8, the J call TRBJ1-5; D is uncertain. Deletions cut 1 base from V and 6 bases from J, with 20 bases between. The CDR3 has 17 residues. From germline, CDR1 is SGHTS and CDR2 YDEGEE. CDR3 DNA sequence: TGTGCCAGCAGCTTGAGCCCCGACTTAGCCTTTGTTCAGCCCCAGCATTTT. This gives the protein CASSLSPDLAFVQPQHF. The full variable domain, completed using reference TRBV5-8 and TRBJ1-5, is EAGVTQSPTHLIKTRGQQATLRCSPISGHTSVYWYQQALGLGLQFLLWYDEGEERNRGNFPPRFSGRQFPNYSSELNVNALELEDSALYLCASSLSPDLAFVQPQHFGDGTRLSIL.

The genes are TRBV4-2 and TRBJ1-6; 7 bases fit TRBD1. J was trimmed by 9 bases and V by 0 bases; bases with no gene match: 5. CDR3 size: 15 residues. Looked up from germline, CDR1 is LGHNA and CDR2 is YNFKEQ. The CDR3 spells CASSQDDRVGSPLHF. CDR3 in DNA: TGTGCCAGCAGCCAAGATGACAGGGTCGGTTCACCCCTCCACTTT.

This rearrangement joins TRBV5-6 to TRBJ1-1; a possible D gene is TRBD1 (5 bases). Trimming removed 9 bases from V and 0 bases from J, with 15 bases in between. The germline V gene has CDR1 SGHDT and CDR2 YYEEEE. The CDR3 runs 14 residues. CDR3: CATLAAGMNTEAFF. CDR3 nucleotide sequence: TGTGCCACCTTAGCGGCAGGGATGAACACTGAAGCTTTCTTT.

V usage is TRBV7-2 and J usage is TRBJ1-2, with 9 bases fitting TRBD1. Losses at the gene ends were 6 bases for V and 1 base for J; bases not matched to a gene: 6. Germline lookup yields CDR1 SGHTA and CDR2 FQGNSA. CDR3 length: 15 amino acids. CDR3 amino acids: CASRDRGMSNYGYTF. For the CDR3, the DNA is TGTGCCAGCAGGGACAGGGGAATGAGTAACTATGGCTACACCTTC. Full variable domain (outside the CDR3, taken from reference TRBV7-2 and TRBJ1-2): GAGVSQSPSNKVTEKGKDVELRCDPISGHTALYWYRQSLGQGLEFLIYFQGNSAPDKSGLPSDRFSAERTGGSVSTLTIQRTQQEDSAVYLCASRDRGMSNYGYTFGSGTRLTVV.

V gene TRBV2 combines with J gene TRBJ2-3; D uncertain. Germline V lookup: CDR1 SNHLY, CDR2 FYNNEI. The length of the CDR3 is 15 residues. V was clipped by 3 bases and J by 0 bases, with 10 bases between them. CDR3 protein: CASSEARPSTDTQYF. DNA for the CDR3: TGTGCCAGCAGTGAGGCCAGGCCTAGCACAGATACGCAGTATTTT.

The V gene is TRBV5-6, the J gene TRBJ2-5, with D maybe TRBD1 (5 bases). This CDR3 is built from 14 residues. Germline assignment: CDR1 SGHDT and CDR2 YYEEEE. The ends were cut back, 4 bases at V and 2 bases at J, with 12 bases in the middle. This CDR3 is CASSPTDLQETQYF. In DNA, the CDR3 is TGTGCCAGCAGCCCGACAGATTTACAAGAGACCCAGTACTTC.

The chain is built from TRBV2 and TRBJ1-2; D is possibly TRBD1 (5 bases). V lost 7 bases to trimming and J lost 4 bases, with 16 bases between them. Germline V gene lookup returns CDR1 SNHLY and CDR2 FYNNEI. This CDR3 region has 14 residues. In DNA form, the CDR3 reads TGTGCCAGCACCCTTGTGGGGGAGTTCTATGGCTACACCTTC. This gives the protein CASTLVGEFYGYTF.

This sequence joins TRBV5-1 and TRBJ2-1; 8 bases map to TRBD2. The trim removed 1 base at V and 6 bases at J, leaving 9 bases unmatched. The CDR3 runs 16 residues. Germline values: CDR1 SGHRS, CDR2 YFSETQ. CDR3 bases: TGCGCCAGCAGCTTGAGATTAAGCGGGGGATCCAATGAGCAGTTCTTC. Protein sequence: CASSLRLSGGSNEQFF.

This clone was detected a few times. The V and J genes are TRBV2 and TRBJ1-1; D call uncertain. Germline CDR1 reads SNHLY; CDR2 reads FYNNEI. CDR3 size: 13 residues. V was cut by 4 bases and J by 1 base, with 7 bases left in between. The CDR3 reads CASSARGNTEAFF. In DNA, the CDR3 is TGTGCCAGCAGTGCAAGAGGGAACACTGAAGCTTTCTTT.

This rearrangement joins TRBV7-9 to TRBJ2-3; a possible D gene is TRBD2 (6 bases). V was pared by 1 base and J by 4 bases, with 9 bases between. Germline CDR1 SEHNR, CDR2 FQNEAQ (reference sequence). The CDR3 extends over 14 amino acids. This CDR3 is CASSLVRLADTQYF. The CDR3 DNA is TGTGCCAGCAGCTTAGTGAGACTAGCAGATACGCAGTATTTT.